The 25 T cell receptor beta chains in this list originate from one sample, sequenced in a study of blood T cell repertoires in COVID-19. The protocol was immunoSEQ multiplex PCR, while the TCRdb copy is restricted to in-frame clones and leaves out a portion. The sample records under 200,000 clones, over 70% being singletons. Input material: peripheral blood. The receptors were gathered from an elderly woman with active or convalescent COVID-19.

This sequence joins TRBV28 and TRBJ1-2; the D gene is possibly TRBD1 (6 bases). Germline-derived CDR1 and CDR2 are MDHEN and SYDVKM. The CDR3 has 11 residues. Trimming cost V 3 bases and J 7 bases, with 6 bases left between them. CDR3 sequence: CASSFRGGYTF. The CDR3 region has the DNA TGTGCCAGCAGTTTCAGGGGTGGCTACACCTTC.

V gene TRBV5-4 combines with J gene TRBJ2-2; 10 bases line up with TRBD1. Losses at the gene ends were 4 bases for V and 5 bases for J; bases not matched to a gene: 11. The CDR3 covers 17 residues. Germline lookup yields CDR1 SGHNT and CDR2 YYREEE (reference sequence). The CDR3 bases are TGTGCCAGCAGCCGAACTCCGGGACAGGGGTCTACCGGGGAGCTGTTTTTT. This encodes CASSRTPGQGSTGELFF.

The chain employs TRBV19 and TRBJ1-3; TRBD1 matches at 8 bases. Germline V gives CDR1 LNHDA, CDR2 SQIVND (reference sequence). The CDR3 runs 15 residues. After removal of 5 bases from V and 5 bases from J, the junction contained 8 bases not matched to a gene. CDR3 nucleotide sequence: TGTGCCAGTAGTTTTACCGGGACAGGTCGAAACACCATATATTTT. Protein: CASSFTGTGRNTIYF.

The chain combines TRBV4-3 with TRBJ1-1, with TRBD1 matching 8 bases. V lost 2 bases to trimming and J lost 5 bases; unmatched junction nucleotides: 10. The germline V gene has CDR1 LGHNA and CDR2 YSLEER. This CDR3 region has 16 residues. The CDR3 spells CASSQPLQGGETEAFF. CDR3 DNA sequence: TGCGCCAGCAGCCAACCTCTACAGGGGGGGGAGACTGAAGCTTTCTTT.

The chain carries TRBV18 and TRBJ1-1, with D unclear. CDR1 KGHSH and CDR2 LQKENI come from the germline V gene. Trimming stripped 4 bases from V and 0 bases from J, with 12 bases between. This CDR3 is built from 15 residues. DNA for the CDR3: TGTGCCAGCTCACAAGAAGACTACATGAACACTGAAGCTTTCTTT. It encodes CASSQEDYMNTEAFF.

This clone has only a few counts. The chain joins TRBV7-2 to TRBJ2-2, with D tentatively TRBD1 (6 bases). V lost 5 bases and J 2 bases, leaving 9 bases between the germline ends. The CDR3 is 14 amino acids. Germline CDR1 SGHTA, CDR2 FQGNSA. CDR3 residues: CASSADSNTGELFF. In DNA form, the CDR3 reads TGTGCCAGCAGCGCGGACAGTAACACCGGGGAGCTGTTTTTT.

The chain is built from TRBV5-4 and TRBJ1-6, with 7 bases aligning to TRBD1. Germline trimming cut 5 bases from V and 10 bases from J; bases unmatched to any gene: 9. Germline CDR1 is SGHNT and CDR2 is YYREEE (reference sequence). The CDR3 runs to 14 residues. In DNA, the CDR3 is TGTGCCAGCAGTATAGGGGACAGAAGCTCACCCCTCCACTTT. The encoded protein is CASSIGDRSSPLHF.

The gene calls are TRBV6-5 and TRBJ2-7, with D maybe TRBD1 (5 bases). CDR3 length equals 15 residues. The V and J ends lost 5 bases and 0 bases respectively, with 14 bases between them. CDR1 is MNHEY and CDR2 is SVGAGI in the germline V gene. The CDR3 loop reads CASSLPDKSSYEQYF. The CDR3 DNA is TGTGCCAGCAGTCTCCCGGACAAGAGCTCCTACGAGCAGTACTTC.

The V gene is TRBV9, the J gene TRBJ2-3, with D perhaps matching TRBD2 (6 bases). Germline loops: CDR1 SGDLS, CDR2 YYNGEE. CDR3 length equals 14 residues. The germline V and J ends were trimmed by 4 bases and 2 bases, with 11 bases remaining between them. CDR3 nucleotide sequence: TGTGCCAGCAGCCCGCGGGGTCTCACAGATACGCAGTATTTT. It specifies CASSPRGLTDTQYF. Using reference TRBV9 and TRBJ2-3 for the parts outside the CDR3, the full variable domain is DSGVTQTPKHLITATGQRVTLRCSPRSGDLSVYWYQQSLDQGLQFLIQYYNGEERAKGNILERFSAQQFPDLHSELNLSSLELGDSALYFCASSPRGLTDTQYFGPGTRLTVL.

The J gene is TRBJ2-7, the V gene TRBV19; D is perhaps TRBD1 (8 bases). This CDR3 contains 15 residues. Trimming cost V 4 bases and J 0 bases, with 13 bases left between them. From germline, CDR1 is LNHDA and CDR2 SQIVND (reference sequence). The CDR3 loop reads CASSKRGQDSYEQYF. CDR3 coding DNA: TGTGCCAGTAGTAAGCGGGGACAGGACTCCTACGAGCAGTACTTC.

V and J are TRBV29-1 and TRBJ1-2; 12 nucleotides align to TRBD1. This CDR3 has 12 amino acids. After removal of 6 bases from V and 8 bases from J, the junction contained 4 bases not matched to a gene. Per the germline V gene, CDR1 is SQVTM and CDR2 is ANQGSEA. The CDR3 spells CSVGTGGSGYTF. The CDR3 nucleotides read TGCAGCGTGGGGACAGGGGGCAGCGGCTACACCTTC.

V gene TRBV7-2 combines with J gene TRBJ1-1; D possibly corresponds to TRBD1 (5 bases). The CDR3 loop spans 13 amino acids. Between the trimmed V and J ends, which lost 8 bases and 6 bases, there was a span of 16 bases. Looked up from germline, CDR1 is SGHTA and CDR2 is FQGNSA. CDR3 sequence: CASAPGRVPEAFF. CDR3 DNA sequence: TGTGCCAGCGCCCCTGGCAGGGTCCCTGAAGCTTTCTTT.

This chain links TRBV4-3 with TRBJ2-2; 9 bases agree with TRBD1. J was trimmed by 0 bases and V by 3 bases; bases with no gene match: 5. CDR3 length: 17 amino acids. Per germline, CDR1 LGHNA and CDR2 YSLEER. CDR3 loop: CASSQGQGSANTGELFF. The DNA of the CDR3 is TGCGCCAGCAGCCAGGGACAGGGTTCCGCGAACACCGGGGAGCTGTTTTTT.

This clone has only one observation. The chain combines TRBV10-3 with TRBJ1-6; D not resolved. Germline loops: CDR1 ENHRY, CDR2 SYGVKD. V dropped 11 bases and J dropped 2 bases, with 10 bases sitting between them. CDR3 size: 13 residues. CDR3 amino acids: CAVGDTYNSPLHF. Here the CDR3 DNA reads TGTGCCGTGGGCGACACCTATAATTCACCCCTCCACTTT.

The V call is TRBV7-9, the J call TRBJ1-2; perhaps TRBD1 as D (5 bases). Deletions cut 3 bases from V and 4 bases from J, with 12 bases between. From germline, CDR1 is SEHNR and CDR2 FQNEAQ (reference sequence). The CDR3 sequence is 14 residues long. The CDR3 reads CASSFNQGGYGYTF. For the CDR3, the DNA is TGTGCCAGCAGCTTTAATCAGGGAGGCTATGGCTACACCTTC.

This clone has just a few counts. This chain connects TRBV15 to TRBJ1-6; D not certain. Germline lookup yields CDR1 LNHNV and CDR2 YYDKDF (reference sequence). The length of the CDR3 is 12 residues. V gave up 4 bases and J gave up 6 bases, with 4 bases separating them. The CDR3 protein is CATSNINSPLHF. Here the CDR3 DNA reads TGTGCCACCAGCAACATTAATTCACCCCTCCACTTT.

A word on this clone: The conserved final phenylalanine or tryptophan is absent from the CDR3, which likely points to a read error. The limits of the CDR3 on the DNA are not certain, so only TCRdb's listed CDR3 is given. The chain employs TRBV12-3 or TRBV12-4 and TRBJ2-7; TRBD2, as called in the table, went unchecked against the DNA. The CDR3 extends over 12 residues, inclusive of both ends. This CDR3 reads CASSCPLAGERS.

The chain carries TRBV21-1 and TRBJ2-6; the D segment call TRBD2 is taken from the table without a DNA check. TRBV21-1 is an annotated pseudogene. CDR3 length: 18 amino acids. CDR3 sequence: CASRAGPGPHSGANVLTF. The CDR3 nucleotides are TGTGCCAGCAGGGCGGGGCCAGGGCCGCACTCTGGGGCCAACGTCCTGACTTTC.

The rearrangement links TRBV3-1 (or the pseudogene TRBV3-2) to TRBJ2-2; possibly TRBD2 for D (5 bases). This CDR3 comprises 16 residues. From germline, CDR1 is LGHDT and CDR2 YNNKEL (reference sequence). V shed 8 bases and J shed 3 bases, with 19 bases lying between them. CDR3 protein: CASAGEMGMDTGELFF. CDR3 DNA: TGTGCCAGCGCGGGTGAGATGGGGATGGACACCGGGGAGCTGTTTTTT.

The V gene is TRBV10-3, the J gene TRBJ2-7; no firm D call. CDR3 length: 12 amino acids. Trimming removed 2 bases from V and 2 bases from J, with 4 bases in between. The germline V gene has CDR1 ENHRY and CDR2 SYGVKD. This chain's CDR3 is CAISEGPYEQYF. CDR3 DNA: TGTGCCATCAGTGAGGGGCCCTACGAGCAGTACTTC.

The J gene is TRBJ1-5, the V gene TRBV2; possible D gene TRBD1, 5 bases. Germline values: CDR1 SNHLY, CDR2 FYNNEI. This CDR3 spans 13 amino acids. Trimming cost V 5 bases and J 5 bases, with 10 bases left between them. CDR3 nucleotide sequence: TGTGCCAGCAGTCAGGGCCAGGATCAGCCCCAGCATTTT. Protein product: CASSQGQDQPQHF. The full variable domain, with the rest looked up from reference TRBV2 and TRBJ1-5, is EPEVTQTPSHQVTQMGQEVILRCVPISNHLYFYWYRQILGQKVEFLVSFYNNEISEKSEIFDDQFSVERPDGSNFTLKIRSTKLEDSAMYFCASSQGQDQPQHFGDGTRLSIL.

The CDR3 DNA reads TGTGCCAGCAGCTTAGTGGGGGGGACAGGGGCCAATTCACCCCTCCACTTT. Its protein product is CASSLVGGTGANSPLHF. J is TRBJ1-6 and V is TRBV7-2; 10 nucleotides line up with TRBD1. The CDR3 loop spans 17 amino acids. The V gene end was trimmed by 1 base and the J gene end by 7 bases; junction bases not matched to a gene: 7. Germline values: CDR1 SGHTA, CDR2 FQGNSA. Supplemented by reference TRBV7-2 and TRBJ1-6, the full variable domain reads GAGVSQSPSNKVTEKGKDVELRCDPISGHTALYWYRQSLGQGLEFLIYFQGNSAPDKSGLPSDRFSAERTGGSVSTLTIQRTQQEDSAVYLCASSLVGGTGANSPLHFGNGTRLTVT.

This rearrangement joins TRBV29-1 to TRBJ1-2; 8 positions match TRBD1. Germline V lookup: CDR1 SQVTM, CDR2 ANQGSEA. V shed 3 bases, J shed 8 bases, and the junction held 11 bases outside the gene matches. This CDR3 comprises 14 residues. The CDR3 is CSVEALGQGGGYTF. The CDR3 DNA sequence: TGCAGCGTTGAGGCATTAGGACAGGGAGGGGGCTACACCTTC.

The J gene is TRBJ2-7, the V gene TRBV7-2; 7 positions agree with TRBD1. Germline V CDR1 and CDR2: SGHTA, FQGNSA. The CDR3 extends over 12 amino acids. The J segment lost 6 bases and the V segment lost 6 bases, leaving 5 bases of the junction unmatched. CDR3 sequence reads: CASRRDSLEQYF. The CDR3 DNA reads TGTGCCAGCAGACGGGACAGTCTCGAGCAGTACTTC. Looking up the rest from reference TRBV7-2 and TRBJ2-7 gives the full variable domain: GAGVSQSPSNKVTEKGKDVELRCDPISGHTALYWYRQSLGQGLEFLIYFQGNSAPDKSGLPSDRFSAERTGGSVSTLTIQRTQQEDSAVYLCASRRDSLEQYFGPGTRLTVT.

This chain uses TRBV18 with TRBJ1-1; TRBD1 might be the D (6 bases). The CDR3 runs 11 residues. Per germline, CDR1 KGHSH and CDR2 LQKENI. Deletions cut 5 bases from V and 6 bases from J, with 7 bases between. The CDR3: CASSAGAEAFF. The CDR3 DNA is TGTGCCAGCTCAGCAGGGGCTGAAGCTTTCTTT.